Sequencing of this T cell receptor (beta chain) was carried out in a study of molecular identifiers for immune sequencing clone quantification. The CDR3 contains 15 residues. From germline, CDR1 is SGDLS and CDR2 YYNGEE. V lost 5 bases and J 4 bases, leaving 15 bases between the germline ends. TCRdb re-derived calls from the PCR reads in MiXCR, one entry per CDR3 protein. This table has a few hundred thousand distinct CDR3 sequences, roughly 23% appearing once. The sequenced sample was naive CD8+ T cells from blood, with Jurkat cell RNA spiked in. Regarding subset: FACS-sorted CD8+CD4-CCR7+CD45RA+ naive T cells. This sequence was found in a human donor in good health. Some libraries in this study had Jurkat cell RNA spiked in. The chain combines TRBV9 with TRBJ2-2, with D maybe TRBD2 (6 bases). CDR3 sequence reads: CASSPTAGGTGELFF. The CDR3 DNA reads as TGTGCCAGCAGTCCCACGGCCGGGGGCACCGGGGAGCTGTTTTTT.